These 13 T cell receptor beta chains were sequenced from one sample in a study of cytomegalovirus exposure and HLA in healthy donors. In the PCR, 60 Vbeta and 13 Jbeta primers were used. The method was immunoSEQ multiplex PCR; TCRdb's version includes in-frame clones alone and lacks a portion of them. The sample has fewer than 150,000 clones; roughly 76% are singletons. What was sequenced was PBMCs. The receptors were sampled from a man in his late teens or twenties in good health and CMV-seronegative.

This chain links TRBV6-5 with TRBJ1-1; 9 bases line up with TRBD1. The CDR3 is 16 residues long. J gave up 0 bases and V 4 bases, and 6 bases lay outside the gene matches. Germline CDR1 reads MNHEY; CDR2 reads SVGAGI. The CDR3, as DNA: TGTGCCAGCAGTTTGGGACAGGGTACGATGAACACTGAAGCTTTCTTT. This gives the protein CASSLGQGTMNTEAFF.

The CDR3 DNA reads as TGCGCCAGCAGCGAGGGGACTAGCGGGAGCACAGATACGCAGTATTTT. Its translation: CASSEGTSGSTDTQYF. The V and J genes are TRBV5-1 and TRBJ2-3; 12 nucleotides line up with TRBD2. Unmatched junction bases numbered 3, after V lost 4 bases and J lost 0 bases. From germline, CDR1 is SGHRS and CDR2 YFSETQ. CDR3 size: 16 residues.

The chain combines TRBV7-9 with TRBJ1-2; D is perhaps TRBD1 (5 bases). Germline CDR1 is SEHNR and CDR2 is FQNEAQ (reference sequence). The V and J ends lost 5 bases and 6 bases respectively, with 13 bases between them. There are 13 residues in the CDR3. CDR3 coding DNA: TGTGCCAGCAGCGTCAGGGCGGGGGATGGCTACACCTTC. It specifies CASSVRAGDGYTF.

The chain combines TRBV30 with TRBJ2-2; D remains ambiguous. The V and J ends lost 7 bases and 0 bases respectively, with 15 bases between them. This CDR3 contains 15 residues. The germline V gene has CDR1 GTSNPN and CDR2 SVGIG (reference sequence). The CDR3 DNA is TGTGCCTCCCCATCAGGCTTTGCGAACACCGGGGAGCTGTTTTTT. This encodes CASPSGFANTGELFF. The variable domain in full, with the rest retrieved from reference TRBV30 and TRBJ2-2, is SQTIHQWPATLVQPVGSPLSLECTVEGTSNPNLYWYRQAAGRGLQLLFYSVGIGQISSEVPQNLSASRPQDRQFILSSKKLLLSDSGFYLCASPSGFANTGELFFGEGSRLTVL.

The gene calls are TRBV7-2 and TRBJ1-1; D possibly corresponds to TRBD1 (6 bases). CDR3 size: 15 residues. From germline, CDR1 is SGHTA and CDR2 FQGNSA. Trimming pared 3 bases from V and 0 bases from J, leaving 11 bases between. CDR3 region: CASSFQGRMNTEAFF. The CDR3 DNA reads TGTGCCAGCAGCTTCCAGGGGCGCATGAACACTGAAGCTTTCTTT.

This clone has just a few counts. The rearrangement links TRBV30 to TRBJ2-7, with 9 bases that match TRBD1. The germline V gene encodes CDR1 GTSNPN and CDR2 SVGIG (reference sequence). The CDR3 consists of 14 residues. J lost 1 base, V lost 4 bases, and 5 bases had no gene match. The CDR3 reads CAWTRDRVSYEQYF. The CDR3 DNA is TGTGCCTGGACAAGGGACAGGGTGTCCTACGAGCAGTACTTC.

The genes are TRBV12-5 and TRBJ1-1; possibly TRBD1 for D (6 bases). V was shortened by 5 bases and J by 1 base, with 14 bases between the two germline ends. This CDR3 has 15 residues. The germline CDR1 and CDR2 sequences are LGHNT and FRNRAP. Here the CDR3 reads CASGEGGAGNTEAFF. As DNA, the CDR3 is TGTGCTAGTGGTGAGGGGGGGGCGGGGAACACTGAAGCTTTCTTT.

The gene calls are TRBV7-6 and TRBJ1-1, with 8 positions matching TRBD1. This CDR3 has 14 residues. Germline CDR1 SGHVS, CDR2 FNYEAQ. Trimming at V came to 5 bases and at J to 2 bases, leaving 4 bases not matched to a gene. The CDR3 region has the DNA TGTGCCAGCAGCCCGGGACAGGAAAACACTGAAGCTTTCTTT. As protein: CASSPGQENTEAFF.

The genes are TRBV5-8 and TRBJ1-1; D unclear. This CDR3 region has 15 residues. Trimming removed 0 bases at V and 2 bases at J, with 11 bases between. CDR1 is SGHTS, CDR2 YDEGEE, per germline. The CDR3 nucleotides read TGTGCCAGCAGCTTGGGTTGGCGGATTAACACTGAAGCTTTCTTT. Translation gives CASSLGWRINTEAFF.

This chain joins TRBV18 and TRBJ2-5; D might be TRBD1 (5 bases). The CDR3 is 15 amino acids. Trimming took off 4 bases at V and 5 bases at J, with 17 bases between the two ends. In germline, CDR1 is KGHSH, CDR2 LQKENI. The CDR3 bases are TGTGCCAGCTCACTGGGGCAGCCAAGCGAGGAGACCCAGTACTTC. Amino acid sequence: CASSLGQPSEETQYF.

The chain combines TRBV30 with TRBJ2-5; 7 bases agree with TRBD1. V dropped 4 bases and J dropped 11; count of bases not matched to a gene: 19. Germline-derived CDR1 and CDR2 are GTSNPN and SVGIG (reference sequence). The CDR3 runs 15 residues. CDR3 nucleotide sequence: TGTGCCTGGAAAGGGGGCGCAAGGCAGGGTTGGGAGCAGTACTTC. It specifies CAWKGGARQGWEQYF.

This clone was detected only a few times. The chain recombines TRBV6-1 with TRBJ1-5; 8 bases line up with TRBD1. After removal of 0 bases from V and 6 bases from J, the junction contained 4 bases not matched to a gene. The length of the CDR3 is 15 residues. Germline V gene lookup returns CDR1 MNHNS and CDR2 SASEGT. CDR3 sequence: CASSEAGQGGQPQHF. Written as DNA, the CDR3 is TGTGCCAGCAGTGAAGCCGGACAGGGTGGTCAGCCCCAGCATTTT.

This rearrangement joins TRBV9 to TRBJ1-1, with D perhaps TRBD1 (6 bases). There are 14 residues in the CDR3. V shed 2 bases and J shed 5 bases, with 13 bases lying between them. The germline V gene has CDR1 SGDLS and CDR2 YYNGEE. The CDR3 DNA sequence: TGTGCCAGCAGCGTTCGGGGGGGCGGGACTGAAGCTTTCTTT. Translation gives CASSVRGGGTEAFF.